This T cell receptor beta chain was sequenced during a study of T cell responses to AZD1222 COVID-19 vaccine (dated by TCRdb to the early 2020s). About the investigation overall: AZD1222 recipients with second doses at about 4 weeks or about 12 weeks were pooled, because spike-specific TCR depth and breadth did not differ between schedules. Trial participants were enrolled by age into subgroups of 18-55, 56-69 and 70-plus years, and around 150, 28 and 57 TCR-sequenced participants, respectively, were included in these subgroups. TCR sequencing covered over 230 trial participants: 200 to 220 given two doses of AZD1222 and about 26 given two doses of MenACWY control vaccine. The paper as a whole reports these results and caveats: The whole spike protein was spanned by vaccine-associated CD4 TCRs, and dominant responses were seen in regions 160-218 and 743-854. Reportedly, close to half of the unique spike-specific TCRs recognized epitopes lying outside the regions that are mutated in the B.1.351 and B.1.1.7 variants. Participants were mostly white British and included more females than males, and it was suggested by the authors that clonal diversity may have been underestimated. The 56-69-year group was small, and its depth increase did not reach significance, likely because of low power. After two AZD1222 doses, spike-specific TCR breadth and depth were significantly higher than at day 0 and than in MenACWY recipients. Conclusions about previously exposed vaccinees are limited, since just five to seven AZD1222 recipients were seropositive for SARS-CoV-2 at baseline. Because no samples from the day 14 peak response were available, repertoires could be characterized only after the peak T cell response.

The CDR3 regions of human TCRbeta chains were analyzed by immunosequencing. Per the authors' processing: Repertoire TCRs were checked for matches against a reference library of SARS-CoV-2-specific TCRs that had been generated using the MIRA antigen-specificity platform. Breadth meant the fraction of unique TCRs that were SARS-CoV-2-associated, whereas depth meant the fraction of total T cells that were SARS-CoV-2-associated. Using the MIRA data, each spike-specific TCR was mapped to the spike region that the TCR reacts to and placed in a CD4 or CD8 class. Log10-transformed breadth and depth values were compared by one-way ANOVA with Sidak's multiple comparisons tests. TCRdb provides this immuneACCESS table in a form limited to in-frame rearrangements. Some clones are lacking; in checked studies, under half of them reflect an unresolved V gene, and why the rest are absent is not known. V, J and clone size are taken as reported in that table, and D and trimming were inferred from the DNA itself. For this sample there are about 90,000 clones; just over 85% appear just once. The top ten clones comprise under 9% of the sample.

According to the study, the label for this sample's time point signals: baseline before first vaccination. The vaccinee samples were drawn from two UK trials, COV001 and COV002, one of which was a single-blind randomized controlled phase 2/3 trial testing AZD1222 (ChAdOx1 nCoV-19) in healthy adults. Trial participant PBMC samples were collected at day 0 and day 28 after the second dose for TCRbeta chain sequencing. Note on this clone: No cognate antigen has been identified for it. Within one base of it there is no much larger clone, and no base qualities were kept.

V is pared back by 5 bases and J by 4 bases, with 14 bases lying between the germline termini. The CDR3 covers 15 residues, taking in both the cysteine and the phenylalanine. CDR3 DNA only is kept here, 45 bases in frame from base 1. CDR1 and CDR2, per the germline V gene, are SGHTA and FQGTGA. The material sequenced was peripheral blood, taken on day 0 of AZD1222 vaccination. This TCR was recovered from an adult in good health. The chain employs TRBV7-3 and TRBJ2-2; no D segment can be confidently identified. This receptor has the CDR3 CASSPDRAPTGELFF. The DNA reads TGTGCCAGCAGCCCGGACCGGGCCCCCACCGGGGAGCTGTTTTTT.